This T cell receptor (beta chain) appears in the sequencing data of a study of radiation and T cells in renal cell carcinoma (dated by TCRdb to 2020 to 2022). A note on the overall study: TCR beta sequencing covered approximately 51 samples in total, comprising around 25 tumors and 27 peripheral blood samples. In the 53 samples combined, around 3.7 million unique CDR3 nucleotide sequences were found, encoding roughly 2,500,000 unique CDR3 amino acid sequences. The last blood draw occurred 4 weeks after radiation, at the same time as nephrectomy. Study-wide findings and limitations: Effects of radiation dose or scheduling on the TCR repertoire could not be addressed with the single-armed trial design. Changes in the blood repertoire were not tracked past 4 weeks after treatment. Because no pretreatment tumor biopsies were available, whether clonotypes were present in the tumor at baseline could not be determined. In blood, the top tumor clonotypes increased from baseline to 2 weeks after radiation and then shrank by 4 weeks, which suggests a temporary expansion of tumor-resident clones.

With regard to this clone: It lacks a known antigen. No much larger clonotype is one base removed from it; base qualities were not supplied.

According to the study, the label for this sample's time point signals: blood 4 weeks post-SBRT, at nephrectomy. Read against the paper, the sample's treatment or condition label means: 15 Gy SBRT to primary tumor, nephrectomy 4 weeks later. Samples came from a clinical trial, in which primary renal cell carcinomas received 15 Gy stereotactic body radiation therapy followed by nephrectomy 4 weeks later. To track tumor-enriched clonotypes, serial peripheral blood was sampled from radiation-treated patients at baseline and at 2 weeks and 4 weeks after SBRT. All patients had renal cell carcinoma with clear cell pathology. Genomic DNA for TCR sequencing was prepared using the QIAamp DNA Blood Mini Kit (Qiagen). The analyses included only samples that passed all quality control checks. Following the manufacturer's recommendations, the immunoSEQ kit was used to generate TCR beta libraries from genomic DNA. To prepare the libraries, a first multiplex PCR with proprietary primers was run, followed by a second PCR that added unique barcodes, and a bead cleanup was done after each round. A kit-provided positive control reaction and a negative control reaction were included in every sample batch. The final libraries were assessed on an Agilent 4200 TapeStation D1000 ScreenTape, pooled by volume, and quantified by qPCR. An Illumina NextSeq500 fitted with a MidOutput 150-cycle cartridge performed the sequencing, running 156 Read1 cycles and 15 Index1 cycles with the kit's custom primers. The pooled library was loaded at around 1.1 pM with an approximately 18% PhiX control spike-in. As for the original processing: The vendor-processed data were analyzed in R, and a clonotype was defined as all T cells that share the same CDR3 nucleotide sequence. In the clone abundance analyses, frequencies were normalized to the 10,000 most abundant clones in each sample. Public T cell clones, which averaged fewer than five per sample, were removed prior to analysis. A difference in abundance of at least 32-fold between compartments was used to define tumor-enriched and baseline blood-enriched clonotypes. A beta-binomial differential abundance model was used to identify clonotypes that were expanded or contracted between blood time points. The Baroni-Urbani and Buser coefficient was used to measure tumor-blood repertoire similarity, and groups were compared with two-tailed Wilcoxon tests in R. TCRdb carries this immuneACCESS record with in-frame sequences only. Its versions omit some clonotypes, under half of them owing to an unresolved V gene in the studies checked, with the rest unexplained. D and trimming were read from the DNA, whereas the V and J calls and clone size are those reported in that table. This sample comprises around 170,000 clones, about 87% of them detected only once. The ten largest account for over 9% of the sample.

The source of this sequence is a woman aged 45-65 years with renal cell carcinoma. Here the sequenced sample was blood, taken from a patient whose treatment included radiotherapy and nephrectomy.

Here is the DNA: TGTGCCAGCAGCTGGGGGTCCGAGCAGTACTTC. It codes for CASSWGSEQYF. The chain employs TRBV13 and TRBJ2-7; the D element could tentatively be TRBD1 or TRBD2, as 5 bases agree for each. V is reduced by 4 bases and J by 6 bases, leaving a spacing of 7 bases between them. The CDR3 spans 11 residues, from the cysteine through the phenylalanine. Solely the CDR3 DNA is kept, with 33 bases framed from the first base. Taken from the germline V gene (reference sequence), the CDR1 and CDR2 loops are PRHDT and FYEKMQ.